The entry that follows covers one TCR beta chain sequence. The antigen is not known. This sample was included in a study of shared clonotypes between healthy human individuals. Study observations and caveats: The study drew on few donors, limiting represented genetic and exposure-history diversity.

When replicate PCRs were run on unsorted PBMC, they used around 0.3 ug DNA, approximately 31,000 T cell genomes. On ten immunoSEQ deep assay plates, unsorted PBMC DNA was sequenced. Profiling relied on immunoSEQ multiplex PCR, and the TCRdb table lists in-frame clones only, not all of them. The sample has 450,000 to 600,000 clones; around three quarters are singletons. Germline CDR1 KGHSY, CDR2 FQNENV. V dropped 0 bases and J dropped 7 bases, with 7 bases sitting between them. This CDR3 region has 13 residues. Sequencing was performed on PBMCs. The rearrangement uses TRBV16 and TRBJ2-1; no definite D call. The sequence derives from a woman aged 40 to 50 in good health. Some clones in this sample may be carry-over from other donors' samples. This CDR3 reads CASSQSERNEQFF. CDR3 DNA: TGTGCCAGCAGCCAATCGGAGAGGAATGAGCAGTTCTTC.